The sequence of this TCR beta chain was determined in a study of T cells after yellow fever vaccination. The study's findings and limits: Post-booster repertoires contained most primary-vaccination clones again (approximately 95% CD4, about 90% CD8). Few clonotypes appeared in both CD4 and CD8 compartments.

This clonotype was seen a few times. As yet, its antigen is unknown. By 5'RACE template switching, TCR cDNA was produced, with a universal primer site and UMIs added in the process. TCRdb fed the 5' RACE reads into MiXCR, producing one record per CDR3 protein. The data hold hundreds of thousands of distinct CDR3 sequences, with about 12% observed a single time. Germline V gene sequence: CDR1 MDHEN, CDR2 SYDVKM. V shed 5 bases and J 5 bases; nucleotides not matched to a gene: 11. This CDR3 is 15 amino acids long. J is TRBJ2-7 and V is TRBV28, with 8 bases fitting TRBD1. This TCR was recovered from a man aged 25 to 45 who received the YFV17D yellow fever vaccine. This specimen consisted of PBMCs, obtained on the day of the yellow fever booster vaccination. CDR3 DNA sequence: TGTGCCAGCAGTCACAGGGGGGTAGAGGCCCACGAGCAGTACTTC. Its protein is CASSHRGVEAHEQYF.